The 2 T cell receptor beta chains below come from one sample, sequenced in a study of T cell responses to AZD1222 COVID-19 vaccine. Sequenced by immunoSEQ multiplex PCR; TCRdb stores in-frame clones only, minus some. The sample lists 50,000 or so clones, 70% to 90% seen once, with about 5.4% in the top ten. Sequenced material: peripheral blood, taken 28 days after the second AZD1222 dose. These receptor sequences come from an adult who received the AZD1222 COVID-19 vaccine.

The chain uses TRBV11-3 and TRBJ2-7; the D gene is possibly TRBD2 (5 bases). The CDR3 length is 14 residues. Germline V CDR1 and CDR2: SGHNT, YENEEA. With 5 bases removed from V and 0 bases from J, the gap between germline ends came to 11 bases. Here the CDR3 DNA reads TGTGCCAGCAGCCCCGGGGATCACTCCTACGAGCAGTACTTC. Protein: CASSPGDHSYEQYF.

The V gene is TRBV27, the J gene TRBJ1-5; D remains ambiguous. Trimming removed 5 bases from V and 7 bases from J, with 12 bases in between. The germline CDR1 and CDR2 sequences are MNHEY and SMNVEV (reference sequence). The CDR3 has 13 residues. The DNA of the CDR3 is TGTGCCAGCAGTCCCGAGCGGAGACAGCCCCAGCATTTT. Residues: CASSPERRQPQHF.